A selection of T cell receptor beta chains follows, all from one sample in a study of CD4 T cells in relation to SARS-CoV-2 and coronaviruses. Their specific antigens are unknown. Clones were sequenced by immunoSEQ multiplex PCR, and TCRdb holds only the in-frame ones, with some missing. Of about 19,000 clones listed, over 65% are singletons. The sequenced sample was CD4+ T cells from PBMCs, cultured in vitro. The receptors here all came from a human donor in good health. The CDR3 runs from the conserved cysteine through the conserved F or W.

v_gene,CDR3aa
TRBV2,CASSEWTSGNTGELFF
TRBV7-7,CASSSTTGELFF
TRBV7-3,CASSQGQSTDTQYF
TRBV10-3,CATTTGTSGGGKYNEQFF
TRBV7-2,CASSPGQRATNEKLFF
TRBV7-2,CASSTTGNSGSPLHF
TRBV29-1,CSVAAGGLDTQYF
TRBV5-4,CASRRGFIMNTEAFF
TRBV11-2,CASSPAGLDSNQPQHF
TRBV5-1,CASSSGGTGEKLFF
TRBV5-1,CASSVARQPNTGELFF
TRBV19,CASSISGAGQPQHF
TRBV5-1,CASSLGGRNTGELFF
TRBV10-3,CAISDRGGSSNQPQHF
TRBV6-4,CASSDGLGRGNTEAFF
TRBV18,CASSPVAASTDTQYF